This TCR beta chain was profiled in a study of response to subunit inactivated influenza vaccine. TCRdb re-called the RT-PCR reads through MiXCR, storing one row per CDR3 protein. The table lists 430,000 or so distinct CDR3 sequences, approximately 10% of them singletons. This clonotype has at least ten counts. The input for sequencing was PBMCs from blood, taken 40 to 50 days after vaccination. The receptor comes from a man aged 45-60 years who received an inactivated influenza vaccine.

The CDR3 spells CASRQTSTDTQYF. CDR3 DNA: TGTGCCAGCAGACAAACTAGCACAGATACGCAGTATTTT. V gene TRBV7-2 combines with J gene TRBJ2-3, with D hard to call. Germline loops: CDR1 SGHTA, CDR2 FQGNSA. The CDR3 totals 13 residues. Trimming stripped 6 bases from V and 0 bases from J, with 7 bases between.